This entry describes one T cell receptor beta chain. This record comes from a study of Graves' ophthalmopathy and Graves' hyperthyroidism. This CDR3 spans 14 amino acids. V lost 7 bases to trimming and J lost 7 bases; unmatched junction nucleotides: 5. Germline V gene data show CDR1 as SGHTA and CDR2 as FQGNSA. Using RNA transcripts, the TCR beta CDR3 regions were amplified. HTBI primers were employed in first-round RT-PCR, then a second-round multiplex PCR followed. TCRdb re-derived calls from the multiplex PCR reads in MiXCR, one entry per CDR3 protein. This table holds around 400,000 distinct CDR3 sequences, approximately 21% found once.

The sample consisted of peripheral blood. The V and J genes are TRBV7-2 and TRBJ2-7, with 15 positions matching TRBD2. This sequence originates from a woman aged 18-35 years with stable Graves' hyperthyroidism. The CDR3, as DNA: TGTGCCAGCACCTCGGGGACTAGCGGGAGGGAGCAGTACTTC. As protein: CASTSGTSGREQYF.